The 17 T cell receptor beta chains listed next were all sequenced from one sample in a study of beta chain features in type 1 diabetes. Expressed TCRB transcripts were sequenced because the isolated RNA had all been reverse transcribed beforehand. Clones were sequenced by immunoSEQ multiplex PCR, and TCRdb holds only the in-frame ones, with some missing. The sample lists more than 120,000 clones; under 11% were seen once. Sequenced input: naive CD4+ T cells from blood. The origin of the receptors is a man between 18 and 35 years old in good health.

Here the CDR3 DNA reads TGTGCCAGCAGTGACGAGCGGCCTCACGGGGATACGCAGTATTTT. Translated, it gives CASSDERPHGDTQYF. The chain uses TRBV6-1 and TRBJ2-3, with D possibly being TRBD2 (5 bases). Germline V lookup: CDR1 MNHNS, CDR2 SASEGT. The length of the CDR3 is 15 residues. V dropped 3 bases and J dropped 6 bases, with 16 bases sitting between them.

This rearrangement joins TRBV18 to TRBJ2-7; D is possibly TRBD2 (7 bases). With 2 bases removed from V and 7 bases from J, the gap between germline ends came to 21 bases. The CDR3 contains 16 residues. Germline V gene sequence: CDR1 KGHSH, CDR2 LQKENI. CDR3 sequence reads: CASSPIQGTAGGEQYF. CDR3 sequence (DNA): TGTGCCAGCTCACCAATCCAGGGGACCGCCGGGGGGGAGCAGTACTTC.

This clone appeared many times. This chain connects TRBV4-1 to TRBJ2-3; a weak D match, TRBD1 (6 bases). The CDR3 length is 15 residues. CDR1 MGHRA and CDR2 YSYEKL come from the germline V gene. Trimming removed 6 bases from V and 0 bases from J, with 13 bases in between. This chain's CDR3 is CASRAGDWSTDTQYF. The CDR3 nucleotides are TGCGCCAGCAGGGCAGGGGATTGGAGCACAGATACGCAGTATTTT.

The chain uses TRBV19 and TRBJ2-2; 8 nucleotides line up with TRBD1. V lost 7 bases and J lost 5; bases outside the gene matches: 12. CDR1 is LNHDA and CDR2 is SQIVND in the germline V gene (reference sequence). The CDR3 extends over 16 amino acids. The DNA for the CDR3 is TGTGCCAGTACCTCAGGATCAGGGGGCTTAACCGGGGAGCTGTTTTTT. Its translation: CASTSGSGGLTGELFF.

This clone was detected a few times. J is TRBJ2-5 and V is TRBV5-4, with a weak D call TRBD2 (7 bases). Germline loops: CDR1 SGHNT, CDR2 YYREEE (reference sequence). Deletions cut 0 bases from V and 5 bases from J, with 14 bases between. This CDR3 is 15 amino acids long. This CDR3 is CASSLAAGAFETQYF. The CDR3 coding sequence is TGTGCCAGCAGCTTGGCCGCGGGGGCCTTTGAGACCCAGTACTTC.

On this clone itself: This sample also contains other DNA sequences that code for the same CDR3. The gene calls are TRBV5-1 and TRBJ2-5; tentative D call: TRBD2 (6 bases). Between the trimmed V and J ends, which lost 5 bases and 2 bases, there was a span of 13 bases. Germline CDR1 is SGHRS and CDR2 is YFSETQ. The CDR3 totals 14 residues. CDR3 DNA sequence: TGCGCCAGCAGTTTTCCGGGACTTCAAGAGACCCAGTACTTC. Amino acid sequence: CASSFPGLQETQYF.

This clone was seen a few times. V usage is TRBV6-6 and J usage is TRBJ1-3; 7 bases are shared with TRBD1. In germline, CDR1 is MNHNY, CDR2 SVGAGI (reference sequence). Trimming cost V 2 bases and J 0 bases; bases outside gene matches: 1. This CDR3 has 15 amino acids. For the CDR3, the DNA is TGTGCCAGCAGTTACGGGACAGACTCTGGAAACACCATATATTTT. It translates to CASSYGTDSGNTIYF.

This clone was seen more than once but under ten times. This chain uses TRBV4-1 with TRBJ1-2; D remains unclear. V dropped 1 base and J dropped 4 bases, with 7 bases sitting between them. The CDR3 consists of 13 residues. Germline CDR1 MGHRA, CDR2 YSYEKL. CDR3 DNA sequence: TGCGCCAGCAGCCAAGGAGGTAGCTATGGCTACACCTTC. Amino acids: CASSQGGSYGYTF.

V and J are TRBV5-6 and TRBJ2-5; TRBD1 matches at 7 bases. Trimming removed 5 bases from V and 1 base from J; junction bases left unmatched: 5. CDR1 is SGHDT and CDR2 is YYEEEE in the germline V gene. The CDR3 is 14 amino acids. CDR3 protein: CASSLTGVQETQYF. CDR3 nucleotide sequence: TGTGCCAGCAGTTTAACAGGGGTCCAAGAGACCCAGTACTTC. Based on the CDR3 plus reference TRBV5-6 and TRBJ2-5, the full variable domain is DAGVTQSPTHLIKTRGQQVTLRCSPKSGHDTVSWYQQALGQGPQFIFQYYEEEERQRGNFPDRFSGHQFPNYSSELNVNALLLGDSALYLCASSLTGVQETQYFGPGTRLLVL.

This CDR3 is CASSFGGAGQPQHF. The CDR3 DNA sequence: TGTGCCAGCAGCTTTGGGGGGGCGGGACAGCCCCAGCATTTT. The J gene is TRBJ1-5, the V gene TRBV5-4, with D possibly matching TRBD1 (6 bases). The V end was cut by 2 bases, the J end by 7 bases, with 13 bases between. CDR1 is SGHNT and CDR2 is YYREEE in the germline V gene (reference sequence). This CDR3 comprises 14 residues.

This clone was observed a handful of times. The chain employs TRBV7-2 and TRBJ2-3; D not certain. There are 13 residues in the CDR3. Germline CDR1 and CDR2: SGHTA and FQGNSA. The V end lost 4 bases, the J end lost 6 bases, and 11 bases lay between the germline ends. DNA for the CDR3: TGTGCCAGCAGCTCATTTAGTGATGATACGCAGTATTTT. Protein sequence: CASSSFSDDTQYF.

The chain joins TRBV19 to TRBJ1-5; no clear D. This CDR3 has 16 amino acids. CDR1 and CDR2 from the germline V gene are LNHDA and SQIVND (reference sequence). Trimming cost V 3 bases and J 11 bases, with 23 bases left between them. In DNA, the CDR3 is TGTGCCAGTAGTATCTACGCGGGCCGTAGCCCCGGAGCCCAGCATTTT. Translation gives CASSIYAGRSPGAQHF.

This chain joins TRBV7-9 and TRBJ2-1; 16 bases map to TRBD2. J gave up 4 bases and V 4 bases, and 1 base lay outside the gene matches. The CDR3 sequence is 16 residues long. Per the germline V gene, CDR1 is SEHNR and CDR2 is FQNEAQ (reference sequence). For the CDR3, the DNA is TGTGCCAGCAGCTGGGGACTAGCGGGGGGGTACAATGAGCAGTTCTTC. Its translation is CASSWGLAGGYNEQFF. Looking up the rest from reference TRBV7-9 and TRBJ2-1 gives the full variable domain: DTGVSQNPRHKITKRGQNVTFRCDPISEHNRLYWYRQTLGQGPEFLTYFQNEAQLEKSRLLSDRFSAERPKGSFSTLEIQRTEQGDSAMYLCASSWGLAGGYNEQFFGPGTRLTVL.

This clone was detected a few times. V gene TRBV9 combines with J gene TRBJ2-3; D not certain. The ends were cut back, 0 bases at V and 2 bases at J, with 4 bases in the middle. CDR3 length: 13 residues. Germline V gene data show CDR1 as SGDLS and CDR2 as YYNGEE. In DNA, the CDR3 is TGTGCCAGCAGCGTAGACTACACAGATACGCAGTATTTT. Translation: CASSVDYTDTQYF. The whole variable domain, filled in from reference TRBV9 and TRBJ2-3, reads DSGVTQTPKHLITATGQRVTLRCSPRSGDLSVYWYQQSLDQGLQFLIQYYNGEERAKGNILERFSAQQFPDLHSELNLSSLELGDSALYFCASSVDYTDTQYFGPGTRLTVL.

This clone was found many times. The rearrangement links TRBV2 to TRBJ2-2; 10 nucleotides line up with TRBD2. The ends lost 9 bases at V and 4 bases at J; junction bases unmatched: 2. In germline, CDR1 is SNHLY, CDR2 FYNNEI. This CDR3 has 13 residues. CDR3 loop: CASRLAGTGELFF. CDR3 DNA sequence: TGTGCCAGTAGACTAGCGGGCACCGGGGAGCTGTTTTTT.

The rearrangement joins TRBV28 to TRBJ2-7; no clear D gene. Germline loops: CDR1 MDHEN, CDR2 SYDVKM. The CDR3 runs 13 residues. V was shortened by 3 bases and J by 3 bases, with 9 bases between the two germline ends. CDR3 DNA: TGTGCCAGCAGTTTGACATCTGGCTACGAGCAGTACTTC. Protein product: CASSLTSGYEQYF.

The rearrangement joins TRBV7-9 to TRBJ2-7, with D possibly matching TRBD2 (5 bases). V was trimmed by 3 bases and J by 4 bases, leaving 10 bases between them. The length of the CDR3 is 13 residues. Per germline, CDR1 SEHNR and CDR2 FQNEAQ (reference sequence). CDR3 amino acids: CASSFDRGYEQYF. CDR3 sequence (DNA): TGTGCCAGCAGCTTCGACCGAGGGTACGAGCAGTACTTC. Full variable domain (rest looked up from reference TRBV7-9 and TRBJ2-7): DTGVSQNPRHKITKRGQNVTFRCDPISEHNRLYWYRQTLGQGPEFLTYFQNEAQLEKSRLLSDRFSAERPKGSFSTLEIQRTEQGDSAMYLCASSFDRGYEQYFGPGTRLTVT.